A single T cell receptor (beta chain) is shown here with its context. This sample is part of a study of OX40 agonist ivuxolimab in advanced cancers. The CDR3 contains 13 residues. CDR1 is PRHDT, CDR2 FYEKMQ, per germline (reference sequence). Trimming stripped 3 bases from V and 12 bases from J, with 18 bases between. The data were produced by immunoSEQ multiplex PCR, yet TCRdb's version contains in-frame clones alone and is incomplete. The table has about 35,000 clones, roughly 90% seen once. The starting material was CD4+ or CD8+ T cells sorted from blood, obtained in a trial of the OX40 agonist ivuxolimab. This TCR was sampled from an adult with an advanced solid tumor such as melanoma, head and neck, liver or kidney cancer. This chain connects TRBV13 to TRBJ2-7; no clear D. The CDR3 DNA is TGTGCCAGCAGCTTCCGGACGGCCCCGGTACGGTACTTC. Translation: CASSFRTAPVRYF.